This TCR beta chain was captured by sequencing in a study of T cell responses to AZD1222 COVID-19 vaccine. Study as a whole: Pooled samples include second doses given at about 4 or 12 weeks. Points from the study as a whole: The CD4 TCRs associated with vaccination extended across spike and predominated at 160-218 and 743-854.

As concerns this clone: What it recognizes is unknown.

Profiled with immunoSEQ multiplex PCR; TCRdb holds only in-frame clones, not every one. The sample shows fewer than 250,000 clones, roughly 92% of them seen only once. Trimming removed 7 bases from V and 4 bases from J, with 12 bases in between. The CDR3 has 14 amino acids. Per germline, CDR1 SGDLS and CDR2 YYNGEE. Sample: peripheral blood, taken on day 0 of AZD1222 vaccination. This chain links TRBV9 with TRBJ2-6; weak D call: TRBD1 (6 bases). The clonotype originates from an adult in good health. The CDR3 region is CASQTGGGANVLTF. In nucleotides, the CDR3 is TGTGCCAGCCAGACAGGCGGAGGGGCCAACGTCCTGACTTTC.